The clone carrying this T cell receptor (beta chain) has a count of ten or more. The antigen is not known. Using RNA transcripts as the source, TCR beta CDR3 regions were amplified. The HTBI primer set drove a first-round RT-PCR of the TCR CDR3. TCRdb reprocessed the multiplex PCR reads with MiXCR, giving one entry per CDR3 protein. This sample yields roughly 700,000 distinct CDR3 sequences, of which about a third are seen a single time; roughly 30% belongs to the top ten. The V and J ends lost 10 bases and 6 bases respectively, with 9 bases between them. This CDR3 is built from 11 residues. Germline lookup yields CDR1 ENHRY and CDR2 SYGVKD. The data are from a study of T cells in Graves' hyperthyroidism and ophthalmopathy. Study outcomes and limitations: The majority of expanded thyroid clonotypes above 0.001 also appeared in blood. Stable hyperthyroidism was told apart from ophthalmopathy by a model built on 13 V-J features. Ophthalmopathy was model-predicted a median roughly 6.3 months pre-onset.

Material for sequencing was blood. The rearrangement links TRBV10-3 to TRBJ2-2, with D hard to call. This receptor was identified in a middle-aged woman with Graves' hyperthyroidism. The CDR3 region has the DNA TGTGCCACCCAAAAGCCCGGGGAGCTGTTTTTT. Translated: CATQKPGELFF.